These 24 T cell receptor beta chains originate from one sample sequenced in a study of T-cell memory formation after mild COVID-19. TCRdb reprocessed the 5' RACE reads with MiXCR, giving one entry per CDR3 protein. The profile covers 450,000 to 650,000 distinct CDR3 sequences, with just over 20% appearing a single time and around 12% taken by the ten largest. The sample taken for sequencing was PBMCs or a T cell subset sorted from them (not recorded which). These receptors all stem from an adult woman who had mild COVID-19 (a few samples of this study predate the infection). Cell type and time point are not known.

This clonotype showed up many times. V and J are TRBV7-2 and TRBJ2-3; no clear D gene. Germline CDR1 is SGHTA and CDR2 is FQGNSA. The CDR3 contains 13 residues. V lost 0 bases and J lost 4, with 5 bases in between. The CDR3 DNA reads TGTGCCAGCAGCTTAGCCCTAGCAGATACGCAGTATTTT. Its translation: CASSLALADTQYF. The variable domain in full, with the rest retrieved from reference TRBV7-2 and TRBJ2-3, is GAGVSQSPSNKVTEKGKDVELRCDPISGHTALYWYRQSLGQGLEFLIYFQGNSAPDKSGLPSDRFSAERTGGSVSTLTIQRTQQEDSAVYLCASSLALADTQYFGPGTRLTVL.

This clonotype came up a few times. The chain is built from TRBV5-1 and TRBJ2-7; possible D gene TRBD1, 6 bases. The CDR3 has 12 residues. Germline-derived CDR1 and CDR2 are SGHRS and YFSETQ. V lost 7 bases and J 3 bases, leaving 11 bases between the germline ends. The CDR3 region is CASRDTFYEQYF. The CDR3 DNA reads TGCGCCAGCCGGGACACTTTCTACGAGCAGTACTTC.

The CDR3 DNA reads as TGCGCCAGCAGCCTCGGGACTGTCGGCGAGCAGTACTTC. It translates to CASSLGTVGEQYF. The chain recombines TRBV5-1 with TRBJ2-7; possible D gene TRBD2, 6 bases. Per germline, CDR1 SGHRS and CDR2 YFSETQ. The ends were cut back, 4 bases at V and 6 bases at J, with 14 bases in the middle. The CDR3 covers 13 residues.

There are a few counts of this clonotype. The CDR3, as DNA: TGTGCCAGCTCACCACTCAGGGACAATGAGCAGTTCTTC. This codes for CASSPLRDNEQFF. J is TRBJ2-1 and V is TRBV18; the D gene is possibly TRBD1 (5 bases). The CDR3 consists of 13 residues. The ends were cut back, 1 base at V and 5 bases at J, with 6 bases in the middle. Germline-derived CDR1 and CDR2 are KGHSH and LQKENI. Looking up the rest from reference TRBV18 and TRBJ2-1 gives the full variable domain: NAGVMQNPRHLVRRRGQEARLRCSPMKGHSHVYWYRQLPEEGLKFMVYLQKENIIDESGMPKERFSAEFPKEGPSILRIQQVVRGDSAAYFCASSPLRDNEQFFGPGTRLTVL.

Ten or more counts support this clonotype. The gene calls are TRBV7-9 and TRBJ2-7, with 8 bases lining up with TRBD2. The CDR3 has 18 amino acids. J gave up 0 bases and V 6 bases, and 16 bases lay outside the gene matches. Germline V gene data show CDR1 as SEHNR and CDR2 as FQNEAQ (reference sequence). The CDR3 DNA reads TGTGCCAGCAGGCCGCTAGCGGGCGGCGGGAGGAGCTCCTACGAGCAGTACTTC. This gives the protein CASRPLAGGGRSSYEQYF.

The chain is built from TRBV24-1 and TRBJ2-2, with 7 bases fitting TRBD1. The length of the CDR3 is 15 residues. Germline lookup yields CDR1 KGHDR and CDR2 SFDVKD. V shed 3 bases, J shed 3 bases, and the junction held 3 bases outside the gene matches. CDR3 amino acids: CATSDTDRDTGELFF. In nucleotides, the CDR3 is TGTGCCACCAGTGATACCGACAGGGACACCGGGGAGCTGTTTTTT.

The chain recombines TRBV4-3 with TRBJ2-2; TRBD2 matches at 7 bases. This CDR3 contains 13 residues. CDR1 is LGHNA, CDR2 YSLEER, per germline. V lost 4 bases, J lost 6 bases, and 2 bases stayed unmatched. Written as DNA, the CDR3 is TGCGCCAGCAGCCGGACTAGAGCCGGGGAGCTGTTTTTT. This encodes CASSRTRAGELFF.

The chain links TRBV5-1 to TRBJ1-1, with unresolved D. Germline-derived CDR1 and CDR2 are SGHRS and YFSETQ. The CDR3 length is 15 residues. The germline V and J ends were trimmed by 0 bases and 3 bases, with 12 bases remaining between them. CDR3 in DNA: TGCGCCAGCAGCTTGGCACCTAGGGTTTACACTGAAGCTTTCTTT. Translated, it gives CASSLAPRVYTEAFF.

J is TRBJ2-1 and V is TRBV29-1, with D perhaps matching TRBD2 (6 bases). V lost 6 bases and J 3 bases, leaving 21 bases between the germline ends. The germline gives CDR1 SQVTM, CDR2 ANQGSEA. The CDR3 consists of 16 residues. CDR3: CSVPWIGGTYYNEQFF. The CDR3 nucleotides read TGCAGCGTCCCCTGGATTGGGGGGACCTACTACAATGAGCAGTTCTTC.

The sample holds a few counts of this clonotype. CDR3 loop: CASSVGLAGGPGHEQYF. The DNA of the CDR3 is TGTGCCAGCAGCGTAGGACTAGCGGGGGGGCCGGGCCACGAGCAGTACTTC. The rearrangement links TRBV11-2 to TRBJ2-7; 15 positions agree with TRBD2. This CDR3 has 17 residues. CDR1 SGHAT and CDR2 FQNNGV come from the germline V gene. V gave up 5 bases and J gave up 5 bases; unmatched junction bases: 10.

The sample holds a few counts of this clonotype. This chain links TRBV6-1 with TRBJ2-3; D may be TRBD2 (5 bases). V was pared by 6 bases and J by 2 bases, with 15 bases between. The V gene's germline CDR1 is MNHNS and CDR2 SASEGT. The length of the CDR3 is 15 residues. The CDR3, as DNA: TGTGCCAGCAGAGAAAATACCGGGATCACAGATACGCAGTATTTT. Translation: CASRENTGITDTQYF.

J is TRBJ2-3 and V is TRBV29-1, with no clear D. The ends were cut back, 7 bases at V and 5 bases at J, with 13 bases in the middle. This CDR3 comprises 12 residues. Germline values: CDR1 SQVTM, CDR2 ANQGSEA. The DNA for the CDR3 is TGCAGCGCTCCAACGACGGGAGATACGCAGTATTTT. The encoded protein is CSAPTTGDTQYF.

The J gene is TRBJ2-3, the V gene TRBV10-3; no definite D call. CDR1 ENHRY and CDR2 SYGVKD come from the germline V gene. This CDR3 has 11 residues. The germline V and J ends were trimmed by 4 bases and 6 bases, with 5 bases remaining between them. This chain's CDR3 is CAISGGDTQYF. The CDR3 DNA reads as TGTGCCATCAGTGGTGGGGATACGCAGTATTTT.

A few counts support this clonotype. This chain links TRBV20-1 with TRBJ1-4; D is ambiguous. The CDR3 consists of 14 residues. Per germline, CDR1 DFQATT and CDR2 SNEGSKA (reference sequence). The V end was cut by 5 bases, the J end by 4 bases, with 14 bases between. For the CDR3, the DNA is TGCAGTGCTCCCATTCGGCCGAATAATGAAAAACTGTTTTTT. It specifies CSAPIRPNNEKLFF.

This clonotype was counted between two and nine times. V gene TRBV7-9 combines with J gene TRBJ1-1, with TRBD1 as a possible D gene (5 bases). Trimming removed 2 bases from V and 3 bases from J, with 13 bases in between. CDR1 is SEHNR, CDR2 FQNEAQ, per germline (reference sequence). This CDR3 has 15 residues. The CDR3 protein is CASSLTPGLDTEAFF. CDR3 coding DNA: TGTGCCAGCAGCTTAACTCCAGGGCTTGACACTGAAGCTTTCTTT.

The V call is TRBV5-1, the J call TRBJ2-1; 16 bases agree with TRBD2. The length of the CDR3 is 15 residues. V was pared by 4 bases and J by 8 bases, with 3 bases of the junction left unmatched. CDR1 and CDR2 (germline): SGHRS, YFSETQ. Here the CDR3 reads CASSHGTSGGDEQFF. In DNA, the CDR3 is TGCGCCAGCAGCCACGGGACTAGCGGGGGGGATGAGCAGTTCTTC.

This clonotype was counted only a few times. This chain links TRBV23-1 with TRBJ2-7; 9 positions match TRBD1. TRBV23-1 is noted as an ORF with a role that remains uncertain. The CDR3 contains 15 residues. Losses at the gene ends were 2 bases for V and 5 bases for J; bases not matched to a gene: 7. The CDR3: CASSQPGTGSDEQYF. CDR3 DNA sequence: TGCGCCAGCAGTCAACCCGGGACAGGGTCCGACGAGCAGTACTTC.

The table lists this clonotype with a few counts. The CDR3 coding sequence is TGCAGCGTCCAAGGAGGGGGCACAGATACGCAGTATTTT. Encoded protein: CSVQGGGTDTQYF. The chain couples TRBV29-1 to TRBJ2-3; D might be TRBD2 (6 bases). Germline assignment: CDR1 SQVTM and CDR2 ANQGSEA. The CDR3 sequence is 13 residues long. V dropped 6 bases and J dropped 1 base, with 11 bases sitting between them.

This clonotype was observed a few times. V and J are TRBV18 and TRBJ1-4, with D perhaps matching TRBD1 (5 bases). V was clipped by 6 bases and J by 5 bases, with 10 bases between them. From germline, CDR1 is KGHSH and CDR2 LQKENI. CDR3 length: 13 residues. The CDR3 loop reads CASSGGPNEKLFF. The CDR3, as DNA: TGTGCCAGCTCTGGGGGTCCGAATGAAAAACTGTTTTTT.

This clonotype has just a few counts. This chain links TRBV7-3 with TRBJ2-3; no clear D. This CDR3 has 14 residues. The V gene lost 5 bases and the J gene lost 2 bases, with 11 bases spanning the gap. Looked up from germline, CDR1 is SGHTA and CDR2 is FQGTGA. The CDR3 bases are TGTGCCAGCAGCCCTAACCGGTACACAGATACGCAGTATTTT. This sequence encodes CASSPNRYTDTQYF. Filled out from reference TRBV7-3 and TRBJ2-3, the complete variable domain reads GAGVSQTPSNKVTEKGKYVELRCDPISGHTALYWYRQSLGQGPEFLIYFQGTGAADDSGLPNDRFFAVRPEGSVSTLKIQRTERGDSAVYLCASSPNRYTDTQYFGPGTRLTVL.

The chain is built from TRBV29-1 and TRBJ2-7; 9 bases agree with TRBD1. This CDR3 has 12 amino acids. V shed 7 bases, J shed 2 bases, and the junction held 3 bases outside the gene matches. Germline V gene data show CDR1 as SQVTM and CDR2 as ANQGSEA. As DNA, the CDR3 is TGCAGCGCACAGGGGGCGACCTACGAGCAGTACTTC. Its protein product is CSAQGATYEQYF.

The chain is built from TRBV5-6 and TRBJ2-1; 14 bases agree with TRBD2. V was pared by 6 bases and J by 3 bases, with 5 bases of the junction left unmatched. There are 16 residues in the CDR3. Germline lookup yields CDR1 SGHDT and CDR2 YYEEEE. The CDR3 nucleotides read TGTGCCAGCACCATAGGGACTAGCGGGAGCTACAATGAGCAGTTCTTC. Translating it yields CASTIGTSGSYNEQFF.

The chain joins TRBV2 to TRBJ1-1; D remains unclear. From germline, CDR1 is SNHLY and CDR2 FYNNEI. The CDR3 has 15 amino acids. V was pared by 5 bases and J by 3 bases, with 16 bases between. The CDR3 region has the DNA TGTGCCAGCAGTCCGCCTTTCGGGGTTTACACTGAAGCTTTCTTT. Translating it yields CASSPPFGVYTEAFF.

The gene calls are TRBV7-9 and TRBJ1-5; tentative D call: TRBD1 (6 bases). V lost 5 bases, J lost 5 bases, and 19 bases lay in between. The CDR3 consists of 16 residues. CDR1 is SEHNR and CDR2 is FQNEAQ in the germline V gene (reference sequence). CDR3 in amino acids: CASSPGGPGFHQPQHF. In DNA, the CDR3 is TGTGCCAGCAGCCCCGGGGGCCCGGGTTTCCATCAGCCCCAGCATTTT.